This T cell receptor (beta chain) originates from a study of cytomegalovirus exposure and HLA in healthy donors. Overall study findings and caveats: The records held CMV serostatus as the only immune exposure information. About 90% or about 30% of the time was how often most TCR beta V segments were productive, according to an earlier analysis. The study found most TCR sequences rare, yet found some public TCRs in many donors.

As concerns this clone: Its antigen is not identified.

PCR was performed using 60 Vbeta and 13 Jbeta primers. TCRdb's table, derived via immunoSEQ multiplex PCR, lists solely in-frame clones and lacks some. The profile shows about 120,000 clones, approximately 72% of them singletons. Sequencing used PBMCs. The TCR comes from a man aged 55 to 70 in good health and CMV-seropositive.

The CDR3, as DNA: TGTGCCAGCATGGGCGGGGGGGAGGCCACAGATACGCAGTATTTT. Protein product: CASMGGGEATDTQYF. This chain uses TRBV7-9 with TRBJ2-3; TRBD2 matches at 9 bases. CDR3 length: 15 residues. After removal of 7 bases from V and 2 bases from J, the junction contained 7 bases not matched to a gene. Germline V lookup: CDR1 SEHNR, CDR2 FQNEAQ (reference sequence).